This section outlines one TCR beta chain sequence together with its context. The data derive from a study of identical twins. TCRdb re-analysed the 5' RACE reads in MiXCR, keeping a single row per CDR3 protein. The data contain about 700,000 distinct CDR3 sequences, 8.6% of them seen just once; the ten biggest clones take up around 0.98%. This sample also belongs to another study, concerning yellow fever vaccine responses in identical twins.

Material: PBMCs. This receptor was obtained from a woman between 18 and 29 years old in good health.

As DNA, the CDR3 is TGTGCCAGCAGTCACCCGACGGATACCGGGGAGCTGTTTTTT. Translated, it gives CASSHPTDTGELFF. The chain uses TRBV7-2 and TRBJ2-2; D uncertain. The CDR3 has 14 amino acids. Between the trimmed V and J ends, which lost 6 bases and 5 bases, there was a span of 13 bases. In germline, CDR1 is SGHTA, CDR2 FQGNSA.